Sequencing of this T cell receptor beta chain was carried out in a study of blood T cells in healthy people across ages. Concerning this clonotype: What it recognizes is unknown.

Primed by a sample-barcoded 5' primer and a J-beta primer mix, a second PCR proceeded for roughly 7 to 12 cycles. TCRdb analysed the 5' RACE reads with MiXCR anew, one entry per CDR3 protein. The sample shows some 730,000 distinct CDR3 sequences, around a fifth of them seen only once. Germline V lookup: CDR1 LNHNV, CDR2 YYDKDF (reference sequence). Trimming took 3 bases from V and 4 from J; bases not matched to a gene: 6. This CDR3 has 15 amino acids. General study points: Higher diversity, along with more naive CD4+ cells, distinguished long-lived donors from aged donors. In these data, TCR beta diversity tracked strongly with naive T cell percentage.

This receptor was identified in a man aged 65-85 years in good health. The chain combines TRBV15 with TRBJ1-5; 7 positions match TRBD1. Source material: blood. DNA of the CDR3: TGTGCCACCAGCAGCGAGCCGACAGGGAATCAGCCCCAGCATTTT. Its protein product is CATSSEPTGNQPQHF.